This T cell receptor (beta chain) stems from a study of blood T cell repertoires in COVID-19. Study-wide context: Sample material is recorded as cDNA or gDNA derived from T cells, B-cell-depleted T cells, or PBMCs.

Generated by immunoSEQ multiplex PCR, the TCRdb table keeps only in-frame clones and is missing some. Seen here are 100,000 or so clones, around 89% observed once, and the top ten hold under 20%. The V gene lost 0 bases and the J gene lost 7 bases, with 10 bases spanning the gap. Germline values: CDR1 MNHEY, CDR2 SVGEGT. CDR3 length: 14 amino acids. This TCR came from a human donor with acute or convalescent COVID-19. The donor label of this sample is uncertain. The sequencing input was peripheral blood. The chain carries TRBV6-2 or TRBV6-3 and TRBJ1-5, with D hard to call. The CDR3: CASSYSASGQPQHF. CDR3 DNA sequence: TGTGCCAGCAGTTACTCGGCCAGCGGACAGCCCCAGCATTTT.